The 15 T cell receptor beta chains reported below all come from one sample, sequenced in a study of blood T cell repertoires in COVID-19. The repertoire was sequenced with immunoSEQ multiplex PCR; TCRdb's copy has only in-frame clones and lacks some. The sample lists 310,000 or so clones, approximately 86% seen once, with around 2.1% in the top ten. The sequencing sample was made of peripheral blood. The source is a young woman who had recovered from COVID-19.

V gene TRBV27 combines with J gene TRBJ1-2, with 10 bases lining up with TRBD1. The CDR3 extends over 14 amino acids. The germline CDR1 and CDR2 sequences are MNHEY and SMNVEV (reference sequence). V lost 3 bases and J lost 4; bases outside the gene matches: 2. The CDR3 sequence is CASSFRDRGYGYTF. In DNA form, the CDR3 reads TGTGCCAGCAGTTTCCGGGACAGGGGCTATGGCTACACCTTC.

The CDR3 nucleotides are TGTGCCAGCAGCTTCTCGCGGGGAGGGCAGGGACGGAACGGCTACACCTTC. Its protein product is CASSFSRGGQGRNGYTF. This rearrangement joins TRBV7-2 to TRBJ1-2; possible D gene TRBD1, 5 bases. The CDR3 is 17 residues long. V lost 3 bases to trimming and J lost 8 bases, with 25 bases between them. Germline assignment: CDR1 SGHTA and CDR2 FQGNSA.

The chain links TRBV5-4 to TRBJ1-5, with TRBD1 as a possible D gene (6 bases). In germline, CDR1 is SGHNT, CDR2 YYREEE (reference sequence). The CDR3 sequence is 15 residues long. Trimming pared 0 bases from V and 4 bases from J, leaving 11 bases between. CDR3 in amino acids: CASSLGGQRNQPQHF. The CDR3 bases are TGTGCCAGCAGCTTGGGCGGACAGCGGAATCAGCCCCAGCATTTT. The whole variable domain, filled in from reference TRBV5-4 and TRBJ1-5, reads ETGVTQSPTHLIKTRGQQVTLRCSSQSGHNTVSWYQQALGQGPQFIFQYYREEENGRGNFPPRFSGLQFPNYSSELNVNALELDDSALYLCASSLGGQRNQPQHFGDGTRLSIL.

The chain carries TRBV7-3 and TRBJ2-5; unclear D gene. Germline values: CDR1 SGHTA, CDR2 FQGTGA. The CDR3 runs 13 residues. V was clipped by 5 bases and J by 3 bases, with 10 bases between them. This CDR3 is CASSPTEKETQYF. CDR3 DNA: TGTGCCAGCAGCCCTACAGAGAAAGAGACCCAGTACTTC. Full variable domain (rest looked up from reference TRBV7-3 and TRBJ2-5): GAGVSQTPSNKVTEKGKYVELRCDPISGHTALYWYRQSLGQGPEFLIYFQGTGAADDSGLPNDRFFAVRPEGSVSTLKIQRTERGDSAVYLCASSPTEKETQYFGPGTRLLVL.

The chain couples TRBV15 to TRBJ1-2; D call uncertain. Germline V CDR1 and CDR2: LNHNV, YYDKDF (reference sequence). V lost 1 base and J 6 bases, leaving 12 bases between the germline ends. The length of the CDR3 is 14 residues. The CDR3 region is CATSRGVMTHGYTF. The CDR3 DNA is TGTGCCACCAGCAGAGGCGTAATGACTCATGGCTACACCTTC.

V gene TRBV2 combines with J gene TRBJ1-1; unclear D gene. This CDR3 has 14 amino acids. Germline V gives CDR1 SNHLY, CDR2 FYNNEI. Trimming left V 4 bases short and J 7 bases short, with 16 bases between. The CDR3 DNA reads as TGTGCCAGCAGTGTATCGGCGGTGGCGGGTGAAGCTTTCTTT. Its protein is CASSVSAVAGEAFF.

The chain couples TRBV27 to TRBJ2-1, with 9 bases identical to TRBD2. This CDR3 comprises 15 residues. V trimming: 0 bases; J trimming: 5 bases; junction bases outside the gene matches: 2. CDR1 and CDR2 (germline): MNHEY, SMNVEV (reference sequence). The CDR3 DNA is TGTGCCAGCAGTTTATCTATAGCGGGGGACAATGAGCAGTTCTTC. This codes for CASSLSIAGDNEQFF.

V usage is TRBV10-3 and J usage is TRBJ2-1, with unresolved D. This CDR3 region has 13 residues. V lost 4 bases to trimming and J lost 7 bases, with 11 bases between them. Germline V CDR1 and CDR2: ENHRY, SYGVKD. The CDR3 loop is CAISVAPENEQFF. The CDR3 coding sequence is TGTGCCATCAGTGTGGCCCCGGAGAATGAGCAGTTCTTC.

This clone was seen only once. This chain uses TRBV18 with TRBJ1-1; D may be TRBD1 (5 bases). V was pared by 4 bases and J by 4 bases, with 10 bases between. The CDR3 is made up of 13 amino acids. Looked up from germline, CDR1 is KGHSH and CDR2 is LQKENI. The CDR3 region is CASSQSGFTEAFF. CDR3 bases: TGTGCCAGCTCACAGTCAGGGTTCACTGAAGCTTTCTTT.

The V gene is TRBV11-2, the J gene TRBJ2-1; the match to TRBD2 covers 14 bases. Germline CDR1 reads SGHAT; CDR2 reads FQNNGV. This CDR3 is built from 19 residues. The V and J ends lost 4 bases and 0 bases, in that order; junction bases with no gene match: 8. The chain's CDR3 is CASSSMGLAGEPSYNEQFF. The CDR3 nucleotides are TGTGCCAGCAGCTCAATGGGACTAGCGGGAGAGCCCTCCTACAATGAGCAGTTCTTC.

This chain uses TRBV4-3 with TRBJ2-4; 9 nucleotides match TRBD1. Trimming at V came to 5 bases and at J to 6 bases, leaving 8 bases not matched to a gene. This CDR3 comprises 15 residues. CDR1 is LGHNA and CDR2 is YSLEER in the germline V gene. The CDR3 spells CASSARQGGANIQYF. In DNA, the CDR3 is TGCGCCAGCAGCGCCAGACAGGGGGGGGCAAACATTCAGTACTTC.

The J gene is TRBJ2-1, the V gene TRBV30; 7 bases align to TRBD1. J gave up 8 bases and V 3 bases, and 1 base lay outside the gene matches. CDR3 length: 11 residues. CDR1 is GTSNPN and CDR2 is SVGIG in the germline V gene (reference sequence). CDR3 sequence reads: CAWRQGDEQFF. The CDR3 DNA reads as TGTGCCTGGAGGCAGGGGGATGAGCAGTTCTTC.

The rearrangement joins TRBV29-1 to TRBJ1-1; TRBD1 aligns across 9 bases. This CDR3 is built from 14 residues. Germline V CDR1 and CDR2: SQVTM, ANQGSEA. The junction had 11 bases not matched to a gene; V was cut back by 6 bases and J by 6 bases. Here the CDR3 DNA reads TGCAGCGTAGAGCAAACAGGGGGCCTCTCTGAAGCTTTCTTT. Protein product: CSVEQTGGLSEAFF.

This chain uses TRBV7-2 with TRBJ1-2; 7 nucleotides match TRBD1. The CDR3 sequence is 12 residues long. Trimming removed 5 bases from V and 8 bases from J; junction bases left unmatched: 5. CDR1 is SGHTA and CDR2 is FQGNSA in the germline V gene. The CDR3 loop is CASSIQGGGYTF. Written as DNA, the CDR3 is TGTGCCAGCAGCATTCAGGGGGGCGGCTACACCTTC. Combining the CDR3 with reference TRBV7-2 and TRBJ1-2 gives the whole variable domain GAGVSQSPSNKVTEKGKDVELRCDPISGHTALYWYRQSLGQGLEFLIYFQGNSAPDKSGLPSDRFSAERTGGSVSTLTIQRTQQEDSAVYLCASSIQGGGYTFGSGTRLTVV.

This clone came up a few times. The chain links TRBV18 to TRBJ2-5; the match to TRBD2 covers 10 bases. Germline loops: CDR1 KGHSH, CDR2 LQKENI. The CDR3 extends over 14 amino acids. Germline trimming cut 2 bases from V and 8 bases from J; bases unmatched to any gene: 5. In DNA form, the CDR3 reads TGTGCCAGCTCACCAAGCGGGAGGGGTAACACCCAGTACTTC. Its protein product is CASSPSGRGNTQYF.